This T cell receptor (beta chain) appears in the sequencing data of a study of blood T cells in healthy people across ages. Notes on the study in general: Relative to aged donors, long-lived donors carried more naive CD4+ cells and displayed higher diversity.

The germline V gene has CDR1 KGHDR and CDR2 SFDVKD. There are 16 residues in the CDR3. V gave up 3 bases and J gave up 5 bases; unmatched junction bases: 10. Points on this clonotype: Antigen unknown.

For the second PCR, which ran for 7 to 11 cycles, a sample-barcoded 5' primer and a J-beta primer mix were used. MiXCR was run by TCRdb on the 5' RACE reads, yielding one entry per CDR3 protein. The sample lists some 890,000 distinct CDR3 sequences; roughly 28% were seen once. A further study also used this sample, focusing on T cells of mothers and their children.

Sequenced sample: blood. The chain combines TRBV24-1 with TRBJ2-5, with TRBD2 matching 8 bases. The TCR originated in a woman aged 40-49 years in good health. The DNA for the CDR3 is TGTGCCACCAGTGATAGTAGCGGGGCCAAAGGGGAGACCCAGTACTTC. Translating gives CATSDSSGAKGETQYF.